Listed below are T cell receptor beta chains from one sample, sequenced in a study of OX40 agonist ivuxolimab in advanced cancers. Sequencing used immunoSEQ multiplex PCR; TCRdb keeps in-frame clones, though not all of them. The sample contains about 110,000 clones, about nine tenths of which appear only once. This specimen was CD4+ or CD8+ T cells sorted from blood, taken in a trial of the OX40 agonist ivuxolimab. The receptor set was obtained from an adult with an advanced solid tumor such as melanoma, head and neck, liver or kidney cancer. Both conserved end residues are part of each CDR3. Each record gives: CDR3 DNA, CDR3 protein, J gene, V gene, clone size, D gene. D genes are given only for firm matches. Where a row states a size, it is once, few, many or the class of an expanded clone; other rows omit it.

TGCGCCAGCAGCCCGGGACAGACCACTAACTATGGCTACACCTTC CASSPGQTTNYGYTF TRBJ1-2 TRBV5-1 . TRBD1
TGTGCCAGCAGTGATATCGATTCACCCCTCCACTTT CASSDIDSPLHF TRBJ1-6 TRBV25-1 . .
TGTGCCAGCGCCGATAGGGGGGGAGCAAAACTGTTTTTT CASADRGGAKLFF TRBJ1-4 TRBV28 once .
TGTGCCAGCAGCCCCGGGACAGGGGGAGGCACTGAAGCTTTCTTT CASSPGTGGGTEAFF TRBJ1-1 TRBV11-2 once TRBD1
TGCGCCAGCCTCGATGACGCCTACGAGCAGTACTTC CASLDDAYEQYF TRBJ2-7 TRBV5-1 . .
TGTGCCAGCAGCAAAGGACAGGGGGTCCACGAGCAGTACTTC CASSKGQGVHEQYF TRBJ2-7 TRBV21-1 . .
TGCGCCAGCAGCTCCGGGACAGGGGGTGAAAAACTGTTTTTT CASSSGTGGEKLFF TRBJ1-4 TRBV5-1 . TRBD1
TGTGCCTGGAGTCCCTCGGGGTACACTGAAGCTTTCTTT CAWSPSGYTEAFF TRBJ1-1 TRBV30 . .
TGTGCCAGCAGCCTCGCTCGGGGGGAAGCTTTCTTT CASSLARGEAFF TRBJ1-1 TRBV5-6 . .
TGCGCCAGCAGCTTCTCAGGGAGGGAAGCTAACTATGGCTACACCTTC CASSFSGREANYGYTF TRBJ1-2 TRBV5-1 . .